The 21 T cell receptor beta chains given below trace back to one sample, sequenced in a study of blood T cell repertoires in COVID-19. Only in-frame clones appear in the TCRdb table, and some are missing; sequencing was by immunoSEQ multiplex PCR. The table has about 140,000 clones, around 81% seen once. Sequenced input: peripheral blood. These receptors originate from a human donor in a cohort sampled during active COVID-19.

DNA for the CDR3: TGTGCCAGCAAGATCGGGAAAGAGACCCAGTACTTC. Protein sequence: CASKIGKETQYF. This chain joins TRBV2 and TRBJ2-5; the D gene is possibly TRBD2 (5 bases). CDR1 is SNHLY, CDR2 FYNNEI, per germline. This CDR3 contains 12 residues. V lost 7 bases and J 3 bases, leaving 9 bases between the germline ends.

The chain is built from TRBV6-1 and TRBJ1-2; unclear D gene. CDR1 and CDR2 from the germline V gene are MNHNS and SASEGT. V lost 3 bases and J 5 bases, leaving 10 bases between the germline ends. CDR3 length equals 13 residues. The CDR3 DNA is TGTGCCAGCAGTGAGGCCGTGTCGTATGGCTACACCTTC. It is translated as CASSEAVSYGYTF.

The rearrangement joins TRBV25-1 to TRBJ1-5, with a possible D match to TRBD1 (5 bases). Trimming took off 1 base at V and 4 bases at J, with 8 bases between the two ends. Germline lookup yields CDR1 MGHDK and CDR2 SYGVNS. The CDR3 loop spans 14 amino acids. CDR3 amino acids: CASSESGLNQPQHF. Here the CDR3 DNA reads TGTGCCAGCAGTGAATCAGGGTTGAATCAGCCCCAGCATTTT.

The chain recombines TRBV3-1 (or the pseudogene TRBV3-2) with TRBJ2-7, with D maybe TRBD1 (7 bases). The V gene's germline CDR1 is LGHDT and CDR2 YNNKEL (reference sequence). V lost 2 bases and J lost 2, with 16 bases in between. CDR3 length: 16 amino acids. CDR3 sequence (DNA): TGTGCCAGCAGCCAACAGGGGGGTGTCCCGACCTACGAGCAGTACTTC. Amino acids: CASSQQGGVPTYEQYF.

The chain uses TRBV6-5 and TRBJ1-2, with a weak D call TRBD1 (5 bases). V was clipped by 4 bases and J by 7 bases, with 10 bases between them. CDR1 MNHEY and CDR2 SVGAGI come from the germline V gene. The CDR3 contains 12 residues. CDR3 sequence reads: CASSSGRGGYTF. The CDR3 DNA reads TGTGCCAGCAGTTCAGGGAGGGGTGGCTACACCTTC.

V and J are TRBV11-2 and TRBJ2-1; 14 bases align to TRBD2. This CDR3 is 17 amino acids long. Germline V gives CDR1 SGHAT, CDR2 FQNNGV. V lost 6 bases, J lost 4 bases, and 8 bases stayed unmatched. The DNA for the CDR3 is TGTGCCAGCAGAGGACTAGCGGGGGGCACCTCTTACAATGAGCAGTTCTTC. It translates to CASRGLAGGTSYNEQFF. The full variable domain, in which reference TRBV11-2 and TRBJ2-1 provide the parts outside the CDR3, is EAGVAQSPRYKIIEKRQSVAFWCNPISGHATLYWYQQILGQGPKLLIQFQNNGVVDDSQLPKDRFSAERLKGVDSTLKIQPAKLEDSAVYLCASRGLAGGTSYNEQFFGPGTRLTVL.

The CDR3 loop reads CASSHVPGELFF. As DNA, the CDR3 is TGTGCCAGCAGCCACGTCCCCGGGGAGCTGTTTTTT. The chain carries TRBV3-1 (or the pseudogene TRBV3-2) and TRBJ2-2; no clear D. Trimming removed 3 bases from V and 6 bases from J, with 5 bases in between. Germline V gives CDR1 LGHDT, CDR2 YNNKEL (reference sequence). This CDR3 has 12 residues.

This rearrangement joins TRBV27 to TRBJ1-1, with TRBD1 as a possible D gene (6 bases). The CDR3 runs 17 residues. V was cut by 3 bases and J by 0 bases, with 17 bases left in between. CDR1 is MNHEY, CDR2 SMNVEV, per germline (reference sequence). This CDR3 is CASSFKQGSYLNTEAFF. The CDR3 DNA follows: TGTGCCAGCAGTTTTAAACAGGGCTCTTATTTGAACACTGAAGCTTTCTTT.

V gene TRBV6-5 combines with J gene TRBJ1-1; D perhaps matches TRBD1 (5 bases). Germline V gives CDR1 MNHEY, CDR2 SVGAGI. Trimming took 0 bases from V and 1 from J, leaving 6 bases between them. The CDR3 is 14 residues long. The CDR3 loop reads CASSYSGGNTEAFF. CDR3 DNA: TGTGCCAGCAGTTACTCCGGGGGGAACACTGAAGCTTTCTTT.

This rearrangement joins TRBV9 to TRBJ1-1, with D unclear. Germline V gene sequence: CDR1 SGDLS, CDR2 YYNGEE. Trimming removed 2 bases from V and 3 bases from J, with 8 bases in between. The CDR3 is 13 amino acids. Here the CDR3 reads CASSVSGDTEAFF. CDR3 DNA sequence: TGTGCCAGCAGCGTTAGCGGGGACACTGAAGCTTTCTTT. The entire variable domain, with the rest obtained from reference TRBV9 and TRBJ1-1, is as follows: DSGVTQTPKHLITATGQRVTLRCSPRSGDLSVYWYQQSLDQGLQFLIQYYNGEERAKGNILERFSAQQFPDLHSELNLSSLELGDSALYFCASSVSGDTEAFFGQGTRLTVV.

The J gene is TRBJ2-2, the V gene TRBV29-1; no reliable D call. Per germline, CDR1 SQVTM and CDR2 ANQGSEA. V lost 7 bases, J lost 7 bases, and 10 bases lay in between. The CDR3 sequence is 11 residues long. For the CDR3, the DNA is TGCAGCGCCCGCTTCGGCGGGGAGCTGTTTTTT. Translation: CSARFGGELFF.

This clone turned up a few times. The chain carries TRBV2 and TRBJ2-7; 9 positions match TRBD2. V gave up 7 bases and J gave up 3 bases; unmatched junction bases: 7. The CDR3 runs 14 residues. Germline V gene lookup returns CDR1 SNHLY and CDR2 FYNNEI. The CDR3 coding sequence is TGTGCCAGCAAGATCAGCGGGGGGTTCTACGAGCAGTACTTC. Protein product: CASKISGGFYEQYF.

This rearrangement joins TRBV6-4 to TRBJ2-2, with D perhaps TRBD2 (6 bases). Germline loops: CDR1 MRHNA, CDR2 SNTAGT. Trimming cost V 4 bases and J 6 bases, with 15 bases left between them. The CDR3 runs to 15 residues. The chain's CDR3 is CASSGDWGTPGELFF. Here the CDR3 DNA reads TGTGCCAGCAGTGGGGACTGGGGAACACCCGGGGAGCTGTTTTTT.

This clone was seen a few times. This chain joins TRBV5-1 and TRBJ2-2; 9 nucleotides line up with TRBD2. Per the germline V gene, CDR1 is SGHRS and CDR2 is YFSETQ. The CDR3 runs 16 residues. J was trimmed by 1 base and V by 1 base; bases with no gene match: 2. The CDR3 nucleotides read TGCGCCAGCAGCTTGCCACTAGCGGGGAACACCGGGGAGCTGTTTTTT. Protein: CASSLPLAGNTGELFF.

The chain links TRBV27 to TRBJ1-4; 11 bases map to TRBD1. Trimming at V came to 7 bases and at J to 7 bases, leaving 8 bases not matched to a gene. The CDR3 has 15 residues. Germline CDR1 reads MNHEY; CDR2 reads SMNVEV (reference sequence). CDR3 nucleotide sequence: TGTGCCAGCAAGAAGTCGGACAGGGGGCTTGAAAAACTGTTTTTT. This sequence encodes CASKKSDRGLEKLFF.

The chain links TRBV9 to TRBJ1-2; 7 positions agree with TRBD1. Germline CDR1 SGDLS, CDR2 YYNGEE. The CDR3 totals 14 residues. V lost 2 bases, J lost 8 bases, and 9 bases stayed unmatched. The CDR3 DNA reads TGTGCCAGCAGCGTCGCCCCTCTCAGGGGGGGCTACACCTTC. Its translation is CASSVAPLRGGYTF.

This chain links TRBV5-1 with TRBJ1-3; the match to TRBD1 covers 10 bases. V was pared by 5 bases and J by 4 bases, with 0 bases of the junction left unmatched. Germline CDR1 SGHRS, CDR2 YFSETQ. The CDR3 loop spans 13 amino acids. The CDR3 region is CASRTGGGNTIYF. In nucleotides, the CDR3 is TGCGCCAGCAGGACAGGGGGCGGAAACACCATATATTTT.

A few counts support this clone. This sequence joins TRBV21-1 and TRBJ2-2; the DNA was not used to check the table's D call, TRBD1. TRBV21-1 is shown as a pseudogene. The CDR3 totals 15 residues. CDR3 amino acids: CASSRQAQRPGELFF. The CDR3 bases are TGTGCCAGCAGCAGACAGGCCCAACGGCCCGGGGAGCTGTTTTTT.

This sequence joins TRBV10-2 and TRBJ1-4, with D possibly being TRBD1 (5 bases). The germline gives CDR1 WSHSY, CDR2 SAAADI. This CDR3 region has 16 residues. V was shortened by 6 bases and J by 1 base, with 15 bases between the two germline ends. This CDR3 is CASSGLRGETNEKLFF. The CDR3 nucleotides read TGCGCCAGCAGCGGCCTACGGGGGGAAACTAATGAAAAACTGTTTTTT.

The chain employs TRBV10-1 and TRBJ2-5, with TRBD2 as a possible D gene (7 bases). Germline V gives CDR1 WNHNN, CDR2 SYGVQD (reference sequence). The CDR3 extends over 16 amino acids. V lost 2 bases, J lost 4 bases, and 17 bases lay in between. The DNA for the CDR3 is TGCGCCAGCAGTGAGGTGGTGGGGGGGCTCGTAGAGACCCAGTACTTC. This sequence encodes CASSEVVGGLVETQYF.

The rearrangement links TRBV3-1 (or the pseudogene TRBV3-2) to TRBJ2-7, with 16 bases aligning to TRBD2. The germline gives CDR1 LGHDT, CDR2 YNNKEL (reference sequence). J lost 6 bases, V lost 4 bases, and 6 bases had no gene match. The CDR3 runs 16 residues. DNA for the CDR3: TGTGCCAGCAGCCCAGGGACTAGCGGGGGGGCCGGCGAGCAGTACTTC. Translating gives CASSPGTSGGAGEQYF.